The 24 T cell receptor beta chains given below trace back to one sample, sequenced in a study of cytomegalovirus exposure and HLA in healthy donors. The PCR ran on 60 Vbeta and 13 Jbeta primers. Sequenced by immunoSEQ multiplex PCR; TCRdb stores in-frame clones only, minus some. The repertoire includes 150,000 to 200,000 clones, 70% to 90% of them detected once, and roughly 10% sits in the top ten. Sequences were obtained from PBMCs. These receptor sequences come from a man younger than 35 in good health and CMV-seropositive.

This sequence joins TRBV5-1 and TRBJ2-5; TRBD2 matches 10 bases. The junction had 8 bases not matched to a gene; V was cut back by 0 bases and J by 9 bases. The germline V gene has CDR1 SGHRS and CDR2 YFSETQ. CDR3 length equals 15 residues. CDR3 amino acids: CASSLALQRGGAQYF. CDR3 nucleotides: TGCGCCAGCAGCTTGGCTCTCCAGCGGGGGGGGGCCCAGTACTTC.

The rearrangement links TRBV7-9 to TRBJ2-7, with a tentative D call TRBD1 (6 bases). The V end was cut by 5 bases, the J end by 2 bases, with 10 bases between. Per germline, CDR1 SEHNR and CDR2 FQNEAQ (reference sequence). The CDR3 totals 13 residues. CDR3: CASSLQGAYEQYF. The CDR3 bases are TGTGCCAGCAGCCTACAGGGTGCCTACGAGCAGTACTTC.

This clone was found once. This chain connects TRBV5-1 to TRBJ2-7; TRBD1 agrees at 9 bases. Looked up from germline, CDR1 is SGHRS and CDR2 is YFSETQ. V gave up 4 bases and J gave up 6 bases; unmatched junction bases: 5. The CDR3 is made up of 13 amino acids. This chain's CDR3 is CASSPGQGSEQYF. In DNA form, the CDR3 reads TGCGCCAGCAGCCCGGGACAGGGTAGCGAGCAGTACTTC. The full variable domain, rest sourced from reference TRBV5-1 and TRBJ2-7, is KAGVTQTPRYLIKTRGQQVTLSCSPISGHRSVSWYQQTPGQGLQFLFEYFSETQRNKGNFPGRFSGRQFSNSRSEMNVSTLELGDSALYLCASSPGQGSEQYFGPGTRLTVT.

This clone came up once. This CDR3 is also generated by other DNA sequences in the sample. The chain carries TRBV20-1 and TRBJ2-5, with 7 bases lining up with TRBD2. Germline-derived CDR1 and CDR2 are DFQATT and SNEGSKA (reference sequence). This CDR3 region has 11 residues. V lost 3 bases, J lost 5 bases, and 0 bases stayed unmatched. CDR3 amino acids: CSASGGETQYF. DNA of the CDR3: TGCAGTGCTAGCGGGGGGGAGACCCAGTACTTC.

The V gene is TRBV30, the J gene TRBJ1-6, with D possibly TRBD1 on 6 matching bases. V was pared by 6 bases and J by 14 bases, with 17 bases between. This CDR3 spans 12 amino acids. Germline assignment: CDR1 GTSNPN and CDR2 SVGIG (reference sequence). Written as DNA, the CDR3 is TGTGCCTGTAACAGGGCCTTGAGAACCCTCCACTTT. It translates to CACNRALRTLHF.

The V call is TRBV5-6, the J call TRBJ2-7, with D possibly being TRBD1 (5 bases). V shed 0 bases and J shed 6 bases, with 10 bases lying between them. The CDR3 totals 13 residues. CDR1 SGHDT and CDR2 YYEEEE come from the germline V gene. The CDR3 DNA reads as TGTGCCAGCAGCTTGGGGGTTACAGGCGAGCAGTACTTC. Protein: CASSLGVTGEQYF.

The rearrangement links TRBV2 to TRBJ2-7; TRBD2 matches 8 bases. CDR1 and CDR2 from the germline V gene are SNHLY and FYNNEI. The CDR3 runs 15 residues. V lost 3 bases to trimming and J lost 1 base; unmatched junction nucleotides: 5. The CDR3 protein is CASSDGQRGSYEQYF. In nucleotides, the CDR3 is TGTGCCAGCAGTGATGGCCAGCGGGGGTCCTACGAGCAGTACTTC.

This clone has a single count. This chain's CDR3 is CASSGLLAAYTGELFF. The CDR3 nucleotides read TGTGCCAGCAGTGGACTACTAGCAGCATACACCGGGGAGCTGTTTTTT. This chain uses TRBV6-6 with TRBJ2-2; D is possibly TRBD2 (6 bases). Trimming shortened V by 5 bases and J by 3 bases, and 16 bases separated the two germline ends. The CDR3 is made up of 16 amino acids. Germline-derived CDR1 and CDR2 are MNHNY and SVGAGI (reference sequence).

V gene TRBV5-6 combines with J gene TRBJ1-1, with 10 bases fitting TRBD1. Germline CDR1 SGHDT, CDR2 YYEEEE. CDR3 length: 16 amino acids. Trimming at V came to 0 bases and at J to 0 bases, leaving 2 bases not matched to a gene. The CDR3 DNA reads as TGTGCCAGCAGCTTGGGGGACAGGGGACTGAACACTGAAGCTTTCTTT. Protein product: CASSLGDRGLNTEAFF.

This clone was counted only a few times. V and J are TRBV23-1 and TRBJ1-5; 7 bases line up with TRBD1. TRBV23-1 is sorted into the ORF group, with uncertain function. Germline trimming cut 2 bases from V and 8 bases from J; bases unmatched to any gene: 21. The CDR3 is 19 amino acids. CDR3: CASSQPGQVLSVRVEPQHF. In DNA, the CDR3 is TGCGCCAGCAGTCAACCCGGACAGGTCCTGTCAGTAAGGGTGGAGCCCCAGCATTTT.

The V gene is TRBV11-2, the J gene TRBJ2-6; weak D call: TRBD2 (5 bases). The CDR3 has 15 residues. Trimming pared 3 bases from V and 3 bases from J, leaving 9 bases between. The germline gives CDR1 SGHAT, CDR2 FQNNGV. CDR3 region: CASSFTGDGANVLTF. The DNA for the CDR3 is TGTGCCAGCAGCTTTACCGGGGATGGGGCCAACGTCCTGACTTTC.

The sample holds one count of this clone. V usage is TRBV2 and J usage is TRBJ1-2; TRBD1 might be the D (6 bases). Trimming cost V 6 bases and J 2 bases, with 13 bases left between them. The CDR3 covers 14 residues. In germline, CDR1 is SNHLY, CDR2 FYNNEI. DNA for the CDR3: TGTGCCAGCAGCCAGAGGGGGTCCAACTATGGCTACACCTTC. It codes for CASSQRGSNYGYTF.

V usage is TRBV19 and J usage is TRBJ2-7; tentative D call: TRBD1 (5 bases). Trimming shortened V by 5 bases and J by 6 bases, and 20 bases separated the two germline ends. CDR3 length: 15 amino acids. Germline-derived CDR1 and CDR2 are LNHDA and SQIVND (reference sequence). The CDR3 loop is CASSPDNQLSSEQYF. In nucleotides, the CDR3 is TGTGCCAGTAGTCCGGACAACCAACTGTCTTCCGAGCAGTACTTC. Full variable domain (rest looked up from reference TRBV19 and TRBJ2-7): DGGITQSPKYLFRKEGQNVTLSCEQNLNHDAMYWYRQDPGQGLRLIYYSQIVNDFQKGDIAEGYSVSREKKESFPLTVTSAQKNPTAFYLCASSPDNQLSSEQYFGPGTRLTVT.

The chain joins TRBV6-6 to TRBJ2-5, with D possibly matching TRBD1 (6 bases). The assigned J gene may be wrong: the sequence end matches TRBJ2-7 better. Germline CDR1 reads MNHNY; CDR2 reads SVGAGI (reference sequence). The CDR3 is 13 residues long. CDR3 DNA: TGTGCCAGCAGGATACAGGGTCTCTACGAGCAGTACTTC. It codes for CASRIQGLYEQYF.

This chain links TRBV14 with TRBJ2-5; TRBD2 aligns across 8 bases. Germline V CDR1 and CDR2: SGHDN, FVKESK. The CDR3 extends over 19 amino acids. V gave up 3 bases and J gave up 5 bases; unmatched junction bases: 20. CDR3 nucleotide sequence: TGTGCCAGCAGCCACCTAAAAGCGGGGGAGCTGAATTTAAAGGAGACCCAGTACTTC. Protein: CASSHLKAGELNLKETQYF.

This clone came up a few times. The chain joins TRBV7-3 to TRBJ2-3; no firm D call. The V end lost 5 bases, the J end lost 0 bases, and 6 bases lay between the germline ends. In germline, CDR1 is SGHTA, CDR2 FQGTGA. The CDR3 is 13 residues long. The CDR3 reads CASSPGSTDTQYF. The CDR3 DNA is TGTGCCAGCAGCCCCGGTAGCACAGATACGCAGTATTTT. Variable domain in full (rest from reference TRBV7-3 and TRBJ2-3): GAGVSQTPSNKVTEKGKYVELRCDPISGHTALYWYRQSLGQGPEFLIYFQGTGAADDSGLPNDRFFAVRPEGSVSTLKIQRTERGDSAVYLCASSPGSTDTQYFGPGTRLTVL.

The chain couples TRBV7-2 to TRBJ2-5; 8 bases line up with TRBD2. Germline lookup yields CDR1 SGHTA and CDR2 FQGNSA. The CDR3 is 14 residues long. V shed 5 bases, J shed 5 bases, and the junction held 7 bases outside the gene matches. For the CDR3, the DNA is TGTGCCAGCAGCGCCGGGACTAGGGCGGAGACCCAGTACTTC. Protein sequence: CASSAGTRAETQYF.

With regard to this clone: Relative to the germline gene, one junction end is altered; a read error may explain this. This rearrangement joins TRBV9 to TRBJ2-7; a weak D match, TRBD2 (7 bases). CDR1 is SGDLS, CDR2 YYNGEE, per germline. CDR3 length: 16 residues. CDR3 loop: CASSVGRGGTGPPPAF. CDR3 sequence (DNA): TGTGCCAGCAGCGTAGGAAGGGGGGGGACGGGTCCTCCACCCGCTTTC.

This rearrangement joins TRBV5-4 to TRBJ1-2; the match to TRBD1 covers 7 bases. Per the germline V gene, CDR1 is SGHNT and CDR2 is YYREEE (reference sequence). The CDR3 is 14 amino acids. The V segment lost 5 bases and the J segment 6 bases; nucleotides outside the gene matches: 10. The CDR3 region is CASRSGDSPDGYTF. For the CDR3, the DNA is TGTGCCAGCAGATCCGGGGACAGCCCGGATGGCTACACCTTC.

V is TRBV6-1 and J is TRBJ2-5, with D maybe TRBD1 (5 bases). The V gene's germline CDR1 is MNHNS and CDR2 SASEGT. Trimming removed 6 bases at V and 2 bases at J, with 16 bases between. The CDR3 has 15 residues. The CDR3 DNA reads TGTGCCAGCAGGACAGCCCCGATGAAACAAGAGACCCAGTACTTC. It codes for CASRTAPMKQETQYF.

The CDR3 spells CASSQGQGAQETQYF. CDR3 coding DNA: TGTGCCAGCAGCCAAGGACAGGGGGCACAAGAGACCCAGTACTTC. The gene calls are TRBV7-9 and TRBJ2-5, with 11 bases matching TRBD1. CDR1 and CDR2 (germline): SEHNR, FQNEAQ (reference sequence). This CDR3 comprises 15 residues. V gave up 5 bases and J gave up 2 bases; unmatched junction bases: 4.

This clone has a single count. This same CDR3 is encoded by further DNA sequences in the sample. V is TRBV12-5 and J is TRBJ1-5; a weak D match, TRBD1 (5 bases). This CDR3 comprises 13 residues. CDR1 and CDR2 from the germline V gene are LGHNT and FRNRAP. Trimming took off 0 bases at V and 7 bases at J, with 7 bases between the two ends. The CDR3 spells CASGLVRGQPQHF. The CDR3 nucleotides read TGTGCTAGTGGTTTGGTACGGGGGCAGCCCCAGCATTTT. Together with reference TRBV12-5 and TRBJ1-5, the CDR3 gives the full variable domain: DARVTQTPRHKVTEMGQEVTMRCQPILGHNTVFWYRQTMMQGLELLAYFRNRAPLDDSGMPKDRFSAEMPDATLATLKIQPSEPRDSAVYFCASGLVRGQPQHFGDGTRLSIL.

The genes are TRBV28 and TRBJ1-2, with 10 nucleotides matching TRBD1. Unmatched junction bases numbered 19, after V lost 10 bases and J lost 8 bases. CDR3 size: 16 residues. Germline lookup yields CDR1 MDHEN and CDR2 SYDVKM. CDR3 DNA: TGTGCCACCGCATCACCAAAGACAGGGGGCGGTTGGGGCTACACCTTC. Translating it yields CATASPKTGGGWGYTF.

This clone appeared a few times. The chain carries TRBV6-6 and TRBJ2-3, with TRBD1 matching over 7 bases. Germline loops: CDR1 MNHNY, CDR2 SVGAGI (reference sequence). Trimming at V came to 3 bases and at J to 3 bases, leaving 6 bases not matched to a gene. The CDR3 loop spans 15 amino acids. CDR3 DNA sequence: TGTGCCAGCAGTTATGGGACAGTGTCAACAGATACGCAGTATTTT. The encoded protein is CASSYGTVSTDTQYF.